Following are 12 T cell receptor beta chains from one sample sequenced in a study of cytotoxic CD8 clonotypes in ibrutinib-treated CLL. Profiling relied on immunoSEQ multiplex PCR, and the TCRdb table lists in-frame clones only, not all of them. In the table there are about 300,000 clones, roughly 71% of which are singletons. Specimen: PBMCs, collected after 36 months of ibrutinib treatment. These receptors all come from a human donor with chronic lymphocytic leukemia.

This clone was observed a few times. The V call is TRBV28, the J call TRBJ1-5; D might be TRBD1 (5 bases). Germline V gives CDR1 MDHEN, CDR2 SYDVKM. Trimming pared 5 bases from V and 8 bases from J, leaving 10 bases between. CDR3 size: 12 residues. The CDR3 sequence is CASSGDGEPQHF. CDR3 in DNA: TGTGCCAGCAGTGGGGACGGAGAGCCCCAGCATTTT.

The chain links TRBV7-6 to TRBJ1-1, with D tentatively TRBD1 (6 bases). This CDR3 comprises 16 residues. The V end was cut by 0 bases, the J end by 0 bases, with 11 bases between. Germline lookup yields CDR1 SGHVS and CDR2 FNYEAQ. The CDR3 DNA reads TGTGCCAGCAGCTTAGCGCGGCAGGGGATGAACACTGAAGCTTTCTTT. Its translation is CASSLARQGMNTEAFF.

The chain joins TRBV6-1 to TRBJ2-1; D may be TRBD2 (7 bases). Trimming left V 1 base short and J 2 bases short, with 18 bases between. The CDR3 sequence is 18 residues long. The germline V gene has CDR1 MNHNS and CDR2 SASEGT. The CDR3: CASSEGGGWGGAYNEQFF. CDR3 sequence (DNA): TGTGCCAGCAGTGAAGGTGGGGGATGGGGGGGCGCCTACAATGAGCAGTTCTTC.

The genes are TRBV28 and TRBJ1-5; D is unclear. Trimming stripped 4 bases from V and 2 bases from J, with 9 bases between. This CDR3 has 14 residues. Germline assignment: CDR1 MDHEN and CDR2 SYDVKM. In DNA form, the CDR3 reads TGTGCCAGCAGTTCGCCTGGGGGCAATCAGCCCCAGCATTTT. As protein: CASSSPGGNQPQHF.

CDR3 DNA sequence: TGCAGCGTTCCACGGACAGCCACCGGGGAGCTGTTTTTT. Encoded protein: CSVPRTATGELFF. The gene calls are TRBV29-1 and TRBJ2-2; a possible D gene is TRBD1 (6 bases). Germline loops: CDR1 SQVTM, CDR2 ANQGSEA. The CDR3 loop spans 13 amino acids. V shed 5 bases and J shed 4 bases, with 11 bases lying between them.

The rearrangement uses TRBV11-3 and TRBJ2-3, with no clear D. CDR3 length: 14 residues. V was pared by 6 bases and J by 1 base, with 11 bases between. CDR1 and CDR2 from the germline V gene are SGHNT and YENEEA. CDR3: CASSLMSRTDTQYF. For the CDR3, the DNA is TGTGCCAGCAGTCTAATGAGCCGCACAGATACGCAGTATTTT.

This sequence joins TRBV18 and TRBJ2-2; 9 bases map to TRBD2. The CDR3 sequence is 14 residues long. The V gene end was trimmed by 5 bases and the J gene end by 7 bases; junction bases not matched to a gene: 5. Germline CDR1 reads KGHSH; CDR2 reads LQKENI. The CDR3 sequence: CASSALAGSGELFF. In DNA, the CDR3 is TGTGCCAGCTCAGCTCTAGCGGGAAGCGGGGAGCTGTTTTTT.

The count of this clone is one. This chain's CDR3 is CASMGGQASYNEQFF. The CDR3 bases are TGCGCCAGCATGGGAGGACAGGCCTCCTACAATGAGCAGTTCTTC. This sequence joins TRBV5-1 and TRBJ2-1; a possible D gene is TRBD1 (7 bases). CDR3 length: 15 residues. Trimming cost V 6 bases and J 0 bases, with 13 bases left between them. Germline loops: CDR1 SGHRS, CDR2 YFSETQ.

V and J are TRBV9 and TRBJ1-4; the match to TRBD1 covers 7 bases. This CDR3 has 15 residues. Trimming cost V 3 bases and J 8 bases; bases outside gene matches: 10. CDR1 is SGDLS and CDR2 is YYNGEE in the germline V gene. CDR3 coding DNA: TGTGCCAGCAGCGCCCAGACAGGGTGGGAGGAAAAACTGTTTTTT. It encodes CASSAQTGWEEKLFF.

This chain connects TRBV29-1 to TRBJ2-7, with TRBD1 matching 7 bases. V lost 1 base, J lost 0 bases, and 6 bases stayed unmatched. This CDR3 comprises 15 residues. Germline CDR1 reads SQVTM; CDR2 reads ANQGSEA. For the CDR3, the DNA is TGCAGCGTTGAAGGGGAGACAGGGAGCTCCTACGAGCAGTACTTC. It is translated as CSVEGETGSSYEQYF.

V is TRBV7-6 and J is TRBJ1-1, with D possibly being TRBD1 (6 bases). The CDR3 covers 16 residues. From germline, CDR1 is SGHVS and CDR2 FNYEAQ. The V end lost 3 bases, the J end lost 0 bases, and 14 bases lay between the germline ends. CDR3 sequence (DNA): TGTGCCAGCAGCTTTTTCACCAGGGGCCTGAACACTGAAGCTTTCTTT. Amino acids: CASSFFTRGLNTEAFF. Looking up the rest from reference TRBV7-6 and TRBJ1-1 gives the full variable domain: GAGVSQSPRYKVTKRGQDVALRCDPISGHVSLYWYRQALGQGPEFLTYFNYEAQQDKSGLPNDRFSAERPEGSISTLTIQRTEQRDSAMYRCASSFFTRGLNTEAFFGQGTRLTVV.

This clone was counted only a few times. V is TRBV4-1 and J is TRBJ1-5; the D gene is possibly TRBD1 (5 bases). The CDR3 runs 15 residues. V lost 0 bases, J lost 6 bases, and 12 bases lay in between. Germline loops: CDR1 MGHRA, CDR2 YSYEKL. As DNA, the CDR3 is TGCGCCAGCAGCCAAGAGGGGCAGGGACGTCAGCCCCAGCATTTT. The encoded protein is CASSQEGQGRQPQHF.